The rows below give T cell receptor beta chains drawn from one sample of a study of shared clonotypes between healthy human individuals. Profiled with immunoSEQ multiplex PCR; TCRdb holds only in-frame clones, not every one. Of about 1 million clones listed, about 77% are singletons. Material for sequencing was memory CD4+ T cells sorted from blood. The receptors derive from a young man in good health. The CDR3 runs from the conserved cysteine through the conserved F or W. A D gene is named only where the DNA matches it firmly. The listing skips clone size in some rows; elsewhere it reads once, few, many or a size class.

CDR3aa: CASSLSNVPGLNTEAFF
CDR3nt: TGTGCCAGCAGCCTCTCAAATGTGCCAGGCCTGAACACTGAAGCTTTCTTT
abundance: NA
d_gene: NA
v_gene: TRBV7-9
j_gene: TRBJ1-1

CDR3aa: CASSPPGGTRIQQYF
CDR3nt: TGCGCCAGCAGCCCCCCGGGGGGCACCCGCATCCAGCAGTACTTC
abundance: NA
d_gene: NA
v_gene: TRBV4-1
j_gene: TRBJ2-7

CDR3aa: CASGWTGFEQYF
CDR3nt: TGTGCCAGCGGATGGACAGGGTTCGAGCAGTACTTC
abundance: NA
d_gene: TRBD1
v_gene: TRBV2
j_gene: TRBJ2-7

CDR3aa: CASSREGQGPYEQYF
CDR3nt: TGTGCCAGCAGCCGCGAGGGACAGGGCCCCTACGAGCAGTACTTC
abundance: NA
d_gene: TRBD1
v_gene: TRBV28
j_gene: TRBJ2-7

CDR3aa: CASSPDRLSREQFF
CDR3nt: TGTGCCAGCAGCCCGGACAGGCTGTCTCGTGAGCAGTTCTTC
abundance: NA
d_gene: TRBD1
v_gene: TRBV11-2
j_gene: TRBJ2-1

CDR3aa: CASSTGTGFYEQYF
CDR3nt: TGTGCCAGCAGCACCGGGACAGGGTTCTACGAGCAGTACTTC
abundance: NA
d_gene: TRBD1
v_gene: TRBV7-2
j_gene: TRBJ2-7

CDR3aa: CASSPLFYEKLFF
CDR3nt: TGTGCCAGCAGTCCTCTATTTTATGAAAAACTGTTTTTT
abundance: NA
d_gene: NA
v_gene: TRBV6-1
j_gene: TRBJ1-4

CDR3aa: CASSLDRLSMNTEAFF
CDR3nt: TGTGCCAGCAGCCTCGACCGGCTGTCCATGAACACTGAAGCTTTCTTT
abundance: NA
d_gene: NA
v_gene: TRBV11-2
j_gene: TRBJ1-1

CDR3aa: CASSFAGLSPLHF
CDR3nt: TGCGCCAGCAGCTTTGCAGGGCTTTCACCCCTCCACTTT
abundance: NA
d_gene: NA
v_gene: TRBV5-1
j_gene: TRBJ1-6

CDR3aa: CAISRGPTQETQYF
CDR3nt: TGTGCCATCAGCAGAGGGCCGACCCAAGAGACCCAGTACTTC
abundance: NA
d_gene: NA
v_gene: TRBV10-3
j_gene: TRBJ2-5

CDR3aa: CASRSGTGGEKLFF
CDR3nt: TGTGCCAGCAGATCCGGGACAGGGGGTGAAAAACTGTTTTTT
abundance: NA
d_gene: TRBD1
v_gene: TRBV28
j_gene: TRBJ1-4

CDR3aa: CASSLAGLGGSGEQFF
CDR3nt: TGTGCCAGCAGCTTGGCCGGTTTAGGCGGGAGTGGCGAGCAGTTCTTC
abundance: NA
d_gene: TRBD2
v_gene: TRBV5-4
j_gene: TRBJ2-1

CDR3aa: CASSLTPAGGELFF
CDR3nt: TGCGCCAGCAGCTTGACTCCAGCGGGCGGGGAGCTGTTTTTT
abundance: NA
d_gene: NA
v_gene: TRBV5-1
j_gene: TRBJ2-2

CDR3aa: CASSRWSDPNTGELFF
CDR3nt: TGTGCCAGCAGCCGCTGGTCCGACCCGAACACCGGGGAGCTGTTTTTT
abundance: NA
d_gene: NA
v_gene: TRBV7-6
j_gene: TRBJ2-2

CDR3aa: CSVEWLRTMNTEAFF
CDR3nt: TGCAGCGTTGAGTGGTTGAGGACCATGAACACTGAAGCTTTCTTT
abundance: NA
d_gene: NA
v_gene: TRBV29-1
j_gene: TRBJ1-1

CDR3aa: CASSLRSGERQYF
CDR3nt: TGCGCCAGCAGCTTGAGGTCTGGGGAGCGGCAGTACTTC
abundance: NA
d_gene: NA
v_gene: TRBV5-1
j_gene: TRBJ2-7

CDR3aa: CATVRDNSYEQYF
CDR3nt: TGTGCCACCGTCCGGGACAACTCCTACGAGCAGTACTTC
abundance: NA
d_gene: NA
v_gene: TRBV10-3
j_gene: TRBJ2-7

CDR3aa: CASSQGGQDYSNQPQHF
CDR3nt: TGCGCCAGCAGCCAAGGCGGACAGGACTATAGCAATCAGCCCCAGCATTTT
abundance: NA
d_gene: TRBD1
v_gene: TRBV4-1
j_gene: TRBJ1-5

CDR3aa: CAWRPPPGGEKLFF
CDR3nt: TGTGCCTGGAGGCCCCCCCCGGGGGGGGAAAAACTGTTTTTT
abundance: NA
d_gene: NA
v_gene: TRBV30
j_gene: TRBJ1-4

CDR3aa: CASSALLQETQYF
CDR3nt: TGTGCCAGCAGTGCTTTACTCCAAGAGACCCAGTACTTC
abundance: few
d_gene: NA
v_gene: TRBV2
j_gene: TRBJ2-5

CDR3aa: CSVGRLDGYTF
CDR3nt: TGCAGTGTCGGCAGGCTCGATGGCTACACCTTC
abundance: NA
d_gene: NA
v_gene: TRBV20-1
j_gene: TRBJ1-2

CDR3aa: CASSLGGANQPQHF
CDR3nt: TGTGCCAGCAGCTTGGGGGGCGCCAATCAGCCCCAGCATTTT
abundance: NA
d_gene: NA
v_gene: TRBV5-5
j_gene: TRBJ1-5

CDR3aa: CASSRTSGWDAADTQYF
CDR3nt: TGTGCCAGCAGTCGGACTAGCGGGTGGGATGCTGCAGATACGCAGTATTTT
abundance: NA
d_gene: TRBD2
v_gene: TRBV6-4
j_gene: TRBJ2-3

CDR3aa: CASSASGGAIKGYTF
CDR3nt: TGTGCCAGCAGTGCGTCAGGGGGCGCAATCAAAGGCTACACCTTC
abundance: many
d_gene: TRBD1
v_gene: TRBV6-1
j_gene: TRBJ1-2

CDR3aa: CASSYRDRDIF
CDR3nt: TGTGCCAGCAGTTACCGGGACAGGGACATTTTT
abundance: NA
d_gene: TRBD1
v_gene: TRBV2
j_gene: TRBJ1-4

CDR3aa: CASSQETSGTGNNEQFF
CDR3nt: TGCGCCAGCAGCCAAGAAACCTCCGGGACAGGGAACAATGAGCAGTTCTTC
abundance: NA
d_gene: TRBD1
v_gene: TRBV4-1
j_gene: TRBJ2-1

CDR3aa: CASSLAGGLADQETQYF
CDR3nt: TGCGCCAGCAGCTTGGCCGGTGGACTAGCGGACCAAGAGACCCAGTACTTC
abundance: NA
d_gene: TRBD2
v_gene: TRBV5-1
j_gene: TRBJ2-5

CDR3aa: CSVIGGRARVSDNEQFF
CDR3nt: TGCAGCGTTATCGGCGGGAGGGCCCGGGTTAGTGACAATGAGCAGTTCTTC
abundance: once
d_gene: TRBD2
v_gene: TRBV29-1
j_gene: TRBJ2-1

CDR3aa: CAWSATGTSKFF
CDR3nt: TGTGCCTGGAGTGCTACCGGGACTAGCAAGTTCTTC
abundance: NA
d_gene: TRBD2
v_gene: TRBV30
j_gene: TRBJ2-1

CDR3aa: CASSQQQYNYEQYF
CDR3nt: TGCGCCAGCAGCCAACAACAGTATAACTACGAGCAGTACTTC
abundance: many
d_gene: NA
v_gene: TRBV4-1
j_gene: TRBJ2-7

CDR3aa: CASSYGLAGPTGELFF
CDR3nt: TGTGCCAGCAGCTACGGACTAGCGGGGCCCACCGGGGAGCTGTTTTTT
abundance: NA
d_gene: TRBD2
v_gene: TRBV9
j_gene: TRBJ2-2

CDR3aa: CAWTSSGRNYNEQFF
CDR3nt: TGTGCCTGGACGTCTAGCGGGAGAAACTACAATGAGCAGTTCTTC
abundance: NA
d_gene: TRBD2
v_gene: TRBV30
j_gene: TRBJ2-1

CDR3aa: CASTYRTGTNEKLFF
CDR3nt: TGTGCCAGCACGTACCGGACAGGGACAAATGAAAAACTGTTTTTT
abundance: NA
d_gene: TRBD1
v_gene: TRBV2
j_gene: TRBJ1-4

CDR3aa: CASRAQPPGGNQPQHF
CDR3nt: TGTGCAAGTCGCGCGCAACCCCCAGGGGGCAATCAGCCCCAGCATTTT
abundance: NA
d_gene: NA
v_gene: TRBV12-2
j_gene: TRBJ1-5

CDR3aa: CASSLAQGGTNTEAFF
CDR3nt: TGCGCCAGCAGCTTGGCTCAGGGAGGAACGAACACTGAAGCTTTCTTT
abundance: NA
d_gene: NA
v_gene: TRBV5-1
j_gene: TRBJ1-1

CDR3aa: CASSSDLGTGRFNEQFF
CDR3nt: TGTGCCAGCAGTTCCGATTTAGGGACAGGGCGTTTCAATGAGCAGTTCTTC
abundance: NA
d_gene: TRBD1
v_gene: TRBV28
j_gene: TRBJ2-1

CDR3aa: CAWSIGQGTNEKLFF
CDR3nt: TGTGCCTGGAGTATAGGACAGGGAACTAATGAAAAACTGTTTTTT
abundance: few
d_gene: TRBD1
v_gene: TRBV30
j_gene: TRBJ1-4

CDR3aa: CASSETNQGAGELFF
CDR3nt: TGCGCCAGCAGTGAGACTAACCAGGGGGCCGGGGAGCTGTTTTTT
abundance: few
d_gene: TRBD1
v_gene: TRBV10-2
j_gene: TRBJ2-2

CDR3aa: CASKKQGAEEKLFF
CDR3nt: TGTGCCAGCAAGAAACAGGGGGCTGAGGAAAAACTGTTTTTT
abundance: NA
d_gene: TRBD1
v_gene: TRBV27
j_gene: TRBJ1-4

CDR3aa: CASSHGQGVSGNTIYF
CDR3nt: TGCGCCAGCAGCCATGGACAGGGGGTTTCTGGAAACACCATATATTTT
abundance: many
d_gene: TRBD1
v_gene: TRBV4-1
j_gene: TRBJ1-3

CDR3aa: CASSPGTSGGWTDTQYF
CDR3nt: TGTGCCAGCAGCCCCGGGACTAGCGGGGGGTGGACAGATACGCAGTATTTT
abundance: few
d_gene: TRBD2
v_gene: TRBV7-3
j_gene: TRBJ2-3

CDR3aa: CASSTYLTDTQYF
CDR3nt: TGTGCCAGCAGCACCTACTTGACAGATACGCAGTATTTT
abundance: NA
d_gene: NA
v_gene: TRBV5-4
j_gene: TRBJ2-3

CDR3aa: CASSLASGVSDEQYF
CDR3nt: TGTGCCAGCAGCTTAGCGTCGGGGGTCAGCGACGAGCAGTACTTC
abundance: NA
d_gene: NA
v_gene: TRBV7-6
j_gene: TRBJ2-7

CDR3aa: CAISDGGGGKIQETQYF
CDR3nt: TGTGCCATCAGTGACGGCGGGGGGGGAAAAATTCAAGAGACCCAGTACTTC
abundance: many
d_gene: TRBD2
v_gene: TRBV10-3
j_gene: TRBJ2-5

CDR3aa: CASSDQGRQYF
CDR3nt: TGTGCCAGCAGTGATCAGGGCAGGCAGTACTTC
abundance: NA
d_gene: NA
v_gene: TRBV6-1
j_gene: TRBJ2-7

CDR3aa: CAISEGYTEAFF
CDR3nt: TGTGCCATCAGTGAAGGGTATACTGAAGCTTTCTTT
abundance: NA
d_gene: NA
v_gene: TRBV10-3
j_gene: TRBJ1-1

CDR3aa: CAVGSGSKGTGETQYF
CDR3nt: TGTGCCGTAGGGAGCGGGAGTAAAGGCACTGGGGAGACCCAGTACTTC
abundance: NA
d_gene: TRBD2
v_gene: TRBV10-3
j_gene: TRBJ2-5

CDR3aa: CASSQDSAGTEAFF
CDR3nt: TGCGCCAGCAGCCAAGATTCCGCGGGGACTGAAGCTTTCTTT
abundance: NA
d_gene: NA
v_gene: TRBV4-1
j_gene: TRBJ1-1

CDR3aa: CASSQTTREQYF
CDR3nt: TGTGCCAGCAGCCAAACCACACGGGAGCAGTACTTC
abundance: NA
d_gene: NA
v_gene: TRBV7-9
j_gene: TRBJ2-7

CDR3aa: CASSSTHGRRDPHTQYF
CDR3nt: TGTGCCAGCAGCTCCACCCATGGGCGGAGGGATCCGCATACGCAGTATTTT
abundance: NA
d_gene: NA
v_gene: TRBV7-8
j_gene: TRBJ2-3

CDR3aa: CASSTMAVDSNQPQHF
CDR3nt: TGTGCCAGTAGTACCATGGCGGTCGACAGCAATCAGCCCCAGCATTTT
abundance: once
d_gene: NA
v_gene: TRBV19
j_gene: TRBJ1-5

CDR3aa: CASSLVGGSGANVLTF
CDR3nt: TGTGCCAGCAGCTTAGTGGGCGGCTCTGGGGCCAACGTCCTGACTTTC
abundance: NA
d_gene: NA
v_gene: TRBV11-3
j_gene: TRBJ2-6

CDR3aa: CASSRSGHGNTGELFF
CDR3nt: TGCGCCAGCAGCCGCTCGGGACACGGGAACACCGGGGAGCTGTTTTTT
abundance: NA
d_gene: NA
v_gene: TRBV4-1
j_gene: TRBJ2-2